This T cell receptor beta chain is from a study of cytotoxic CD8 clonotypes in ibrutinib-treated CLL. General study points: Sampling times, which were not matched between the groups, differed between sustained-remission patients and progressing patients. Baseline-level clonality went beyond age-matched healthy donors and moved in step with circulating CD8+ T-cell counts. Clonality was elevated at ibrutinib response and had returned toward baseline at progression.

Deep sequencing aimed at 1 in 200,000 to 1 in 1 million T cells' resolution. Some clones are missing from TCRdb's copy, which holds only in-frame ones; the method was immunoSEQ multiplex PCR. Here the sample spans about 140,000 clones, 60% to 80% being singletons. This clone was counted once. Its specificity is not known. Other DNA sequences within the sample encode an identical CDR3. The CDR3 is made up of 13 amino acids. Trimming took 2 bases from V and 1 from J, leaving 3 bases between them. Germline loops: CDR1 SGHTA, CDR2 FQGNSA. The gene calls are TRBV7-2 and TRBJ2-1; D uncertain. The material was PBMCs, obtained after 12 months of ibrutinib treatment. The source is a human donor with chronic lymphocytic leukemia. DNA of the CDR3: TGTGCCAGCAGCTTAACTTCCTACAATGAGCAGTTCTTC. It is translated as CASSLTSYNEQFF.